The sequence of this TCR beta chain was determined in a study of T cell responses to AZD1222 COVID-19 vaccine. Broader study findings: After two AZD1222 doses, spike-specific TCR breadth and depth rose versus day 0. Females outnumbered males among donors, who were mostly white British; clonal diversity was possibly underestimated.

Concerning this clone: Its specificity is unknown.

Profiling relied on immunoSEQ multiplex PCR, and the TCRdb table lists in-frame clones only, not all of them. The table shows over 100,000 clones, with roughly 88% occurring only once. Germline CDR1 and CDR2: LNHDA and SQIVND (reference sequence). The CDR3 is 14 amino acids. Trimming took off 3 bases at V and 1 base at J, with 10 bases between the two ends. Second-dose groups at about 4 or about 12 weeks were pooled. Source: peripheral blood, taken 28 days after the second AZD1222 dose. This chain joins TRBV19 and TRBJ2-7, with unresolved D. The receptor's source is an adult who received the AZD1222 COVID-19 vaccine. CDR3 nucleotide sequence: TGTGCCAGTAGTATCCACCCGGATTCCTACGAGCAGTACTTC. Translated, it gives CASSIHPDSYEQYF. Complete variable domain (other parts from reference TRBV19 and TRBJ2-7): DGGITQSPKYLFRKEGQNVTLSCEQNLNHDAMYWYRQDPGQGLRLIYYSQIVNDFQKGDIAEGYSVSREKKESFPLTVTSAQKNPTAFYLCASSIHPDSYEQYFGPGTRLTVT.